Listed below are T cell receptor beta chains from one sample, sequenced in a study of T cell changes during pregnancy in multiple sclerosis. Measured with immunoSEQ multiplex PCR; TCRdb has only the in-frame clones, and not every one. The table lists fewer than 20,000 clones, roughly 86% of them singletons. Sequencing used CD8+ T cells from peripheral blood mononuclear cells, obtained after pregnancy. These receptors came from a female donor in good health, enrolled as a control in a pregnancy study. CDR3s include the opening cysteine and the closing phenylalanine or tryptophan. The D gene is left open where the match is weak. Clone size is stated in some rows and not others, as once, few, many or a class when expanded.

v_call	d_call	j_call	clone_size	cdr3_nt	cdr3_aa
TRBV19	TRBD1	TRBJ1-5	NA	TGTGCCAGTAGTATAGGGGCAGGGGGGTCGTGGCCCCAGCATTTT	CASSIGAGGSWPQHF
TRBV28	NA	TRBJ2-7	NA	TGTGCCAGCACCCAAAACCGACTATCGGCCTACGAGCAGTACTTC	CASTQNRLSAYEQYF
TRBV9	NA	TRBJ1-1	NA	TGTGCCAGCAACCAACAGGGAATGAACACTGAAGCTTTCTTT	CASNQQGMNTEAFF
TRBV4-2	TRBD1	TRBJ1-6	NA	TGTGCCAGCAGCCCCGGGACAGAGAATTCACCCCTCCACTTT	CASSPGTENSPLHF
TRBV2	NA	TRBJ2-2	NA	TGTGCCAGCAGTTGGACGGGGGACACCGGGGAGCTGTTTTTT	CASSWTGDTGELFF
TRBV13	NA	TRBJ1-1	NA	TGTGCCAGCAGCTTAGGACACCAGAACACTGAAGCTTTCTTT	CASSLGHQNTEAFF
TRBV2	TRBD2	TRBJ2-5	NA	TGTGCCAGCAGTGTTAGCGGGGGGGCGAGTGAGACCCAGTACTTC	CASSVSGGASETQYF
TRBV6-1	NA	TRBJ1-5	NA	TGTGCCAGCAGTCCTTACAATAGCAATCAGCCCCAGCATTTT	CASSPYNSNQPQHF
TRBV6-5	TRBD2	TRBJ2-5	few	TGTGCCAGCAGTTACAACGGGGGGGGGCCGGAGACCCAGTACTTC	CASSYNGGGPETQYF
TRBV15	TRBD1	TRBJ1-4	NA	TGTGCCACCAGCACCGAACAGGGGGGTGAAAAACTGTTTTTT	CATSTEQGGEKLFF
TRBV7-6	TRBD2	TRBJ2-7	NA	TGTGCCACTGCTAGCGGGTTTTCCTACGAGCAGTACTTC	CATASGFSYEQYF
TRBV2	TRBD2	TRBJ2-3	NA	TGTGCCAGCAGTGTCCGGACTAGTTTTGAGGATACGCAGTATTTT	CASSVRTSFEDTQYF
TRBV2	TRBD2	TRBJ2-5	NA	TGTGCCAGCAGTGAACAGCGGGGGACACCCCAAGAGACCCAGTACTTC	CASSEQRGTPQETQYF
TRBV9	TRBD2	TRBJ2-2	NA	TGTGCCAGCAGCGTTCCGGGGGGTCTGGCCGGGGAGCTGTTTTTT	CASSVPGGLAGELFF
TRBV27	NA	TRBJ2-7	NA	TGTGCCAGCAGTTTGAGAGGCAGCGCCTACGAGCAGTACTTC	CASSLRGSAYEQYF
TRBV5-1	TRBD1	TRBJ2-3	NA	TGCGCCAGCAGCTCGATAACAGGGGGCATAGGAGATACGCAGTATTTT	CASSSITGGIGDTQYF
TRBV5-8	NA	TRBJ2-1	NA	TGTGCCAGCAGCTTGGTCAGGGACAATGAGCAGTTCTTC	CASSLVRDNEQFF
TRBV28	NA	TRBJ2-7	NA	TGTGCCAGCAGTTTTGCTGGAGCCTACGAGCAGTACTTC	CASSFAGAYEQYF
TRBV27	NA	TRBJ1-6	NA	TGTGCCAGCAGTTTAAGGGCAGGGTCCTATAATTCACCCCTCCACTTT	CASSLRAGSYNSPLHF
TRBV7-9	NA	TRBJ2-5	NA	TGTGCCAGCAGCTTATTGAACTACGGACTAATCTCACACTTC	CASSLLNYGLISHF
TRBV19	TRBD2	TRBJ2-3	NA	TGTGCCAGCAACCCTAGCGGGGGACTAGGGGAGACGCAGTATTTT	CASNPSGGLGETQYF
TRBV14	TRBD1	TRBJ2-7	once	TGTGCCAGCAGACTAAGACAGGGCCCAGTCTACGAGCAGTACTTC	CASRLRQGPVYEQYF
TRBV5-5	NA	TRBJ1-2	once	TGTGCCAGCAGCTTACCAGGGTCGAACCCCTATGGCTACACCTTC	CASSLPGSNPYGYTF
TRBV7-6	TRBD2	TRBJ2-1	NA	TGTGCCAGCAGCCCTAGCGGGATTCCCCCCTATGAGCAGTTCTTC	CASSPSGIPPYEQFF
TRBV6-4	NA	TRBJ2-2	NA	TGTGCCAGCAGTGACTCCGGCTCTCCCGGAGGTAACACCGGGGAGCTGTTTTTT	CASSDSGSPGGNTGELFF
TRBV27	TRBD2	TRBJ2-7	NA	TGTGCCAGCAGTCCCGGACTAGCCTACGAGCAGTACTTC	CASSPGLAYEQYF
TRBV10-3	TRBD1	TRBJ2-2	NA	TGTGCCATCAGCCAGGGACAGGGGGGAACCGGGGAGCTGTTTTTT	CAISQGQGGTGELFF
TRBV5-4	TRBD2	TRBJ2-1	NA	TGTGCCAGCACCCCATGGACTAGCGGGGGGAGGGAGCAGTTCTTC	CASTPWTSGGREQFF
TRBV9	TRBD2	TRBJ2-2	NA	TGTGCCAGCAGCGTAACTAGCGGGGGGGCCGGGGAGCTGTTTTTT	CASSVTSGGAGELFF
TRBV11-2	NA	TRBJ2-7	NA	TGTGCCAGCAGTTACTCCTACGAGCAGTACTTC	CASSYSYEQYF
TRBV4-1	TRBD1	TRBJ2-7	NA	TGCGCCAGCAGCCAACTAACGGGCGGACAGGGGACCTACGAGCAGTACTTC	CASSQLTGGQGTYEQYF
TRBV27	TRBD1	TRBJ2-5	NA	TGTGCCAGCAGTGTTGGGACAGACCAAGAGACCCAGTACTTC	CASSVGTDQETQYF
TRBV5-1	NA	TRBJ2-7	NA	TGCGCCAGCAGCCCCCAGGGTTCCGAAGGGCTCCAGTACTTC	CASSPQGSEGLQYF
TRBV5-6	TRBD1	TRBJ2-3	NA	TGTGCCAGCGGAGTCGCCGACAGGGGGGGTACAGATACGCAGTATTTT	CASGVADRGGTDTQYF